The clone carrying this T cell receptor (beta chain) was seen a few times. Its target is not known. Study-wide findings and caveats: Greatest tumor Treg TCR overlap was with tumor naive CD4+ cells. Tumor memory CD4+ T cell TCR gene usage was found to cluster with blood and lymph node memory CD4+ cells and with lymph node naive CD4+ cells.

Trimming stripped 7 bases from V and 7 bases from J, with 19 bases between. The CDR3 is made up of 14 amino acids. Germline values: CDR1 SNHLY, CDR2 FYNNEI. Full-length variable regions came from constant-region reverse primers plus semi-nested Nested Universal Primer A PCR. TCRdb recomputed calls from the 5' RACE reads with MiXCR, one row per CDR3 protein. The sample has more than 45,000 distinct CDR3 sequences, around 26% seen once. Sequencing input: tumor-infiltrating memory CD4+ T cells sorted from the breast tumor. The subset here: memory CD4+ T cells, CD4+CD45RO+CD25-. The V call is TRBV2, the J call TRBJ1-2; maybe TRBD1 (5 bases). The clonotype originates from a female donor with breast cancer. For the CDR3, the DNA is TGTGCCAGCAAGATTCGGCCGGGGGGAGGTGGCTACACCTTC. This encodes CASKIRPGGGGYTF.